Sequencing of this T cell receptor (beta chain) was carried out in a study of glioma-infiltrating T cells. J gave up 4 bases and V 2 bases, and 1 base lay outside the gene matches. This CDR3 is built from 13 residues. Germline V gene lookup returns CDR1 MNHEY and CDR2 SVGEGT. Findings of the study overall: Tissue and blood shared very few CDR3 sequences. Non-neoplastic patients had below-expected tissue-blood divergence, while all gliomas exceeded expectation.

The iRepertoire nested amplicon-rescue multiplex PCR amplified TCR alpha and beta CDR3s from RNA. Input was roughly 95-450 ng of tissue mRNA or PBMC total RNA. TCRdb itself ran the multiplex PCR reads through MiXCR, one entry per CDR3 protein. The sample consists of some 150,000 distinct CDR3 sequences, roughly 43% of them appearing once. This clonotype showed up just a few times. Its specificity is not known. The receptor was derived from a human donor with low-grade glioma or glioblastoma, undergoing nonglioma brain surgery, or in good health (not recorded which). Sequencing was carried out using glioma tissue, nonneoplastic brain tissue, or PBMCs (not recorded which). The chain combines TRBV6-2 or TRBV6-3 with TRBJ1-1; TRBD1 matches 7 bases. Here the CDR3 DNA reads TGTGCCAGCAGTTACGGGACAGTCACTGAAGCTTTCTTT. This encodes CASSYGTVTEAFF.